Following are 18 T cell receptor beta chains from one sample sequenced in a study of blood T cell repertoires in COVID-19. Repertoires were generated with immunoSEQ multiplex PCR, while TCRdb's copy carries only in-frame clones and drops some. There are 200,000 or so clones in the sample; about 86% occur only once, and around an eighth lies in the top ten. Sequencing was carried out using peripheral blood. These receptors all stem from a young man with active or convalescent COVID-19.

V is TRBV7-9 and J is TRBJ2-1; 7 bases line up with TRBD1. The V gene end was trimmed by 1 base and the J gene end by 2 bases; junction bases not matched to a gene: 8. The CDR3 sequence is 17 residues long. Germline V gene sequence: CDR1 SEHNR, CDR2 FQNEAQ (reference sequence). This CDR3 reads CASSLVPGDSPYNEQFF. Here the CDR3 DNA reads TGTGCCAGCAGCTTAGTTCCCGGGGACAGTCCCTACAATGAGCAGTTCTTC.

The chain recombines TRBV6-5 with TRBJ1-2; 11 bases are shared with TRBD1. Germline V gives CDR1 MNHEY, CDR2 SVGAGI. Unmatched junction bases numbered 7, after V lost 5 bases and J lost 11 bases. The CDR3 loop spans 13 amino acids. In nucleotides, the CDR3 is TGTGCCAGCAGTCGGACAGGGGGCGAACGTTACACCTTC. This codes for CASSRTGGERYTF.

The chain has TRBV11-2 and TRBJ2-7, with D maybe TRBD1 (5 bases). Trimming shortened V by 4 bases and J by 3 bases, and 13 bases separated the two germline ends. The CDR3 loop spans 14 amino acids. Germline-derived CDR1 and CDR2 are SGHAT and FQNNGV. The CDR3 DNA reads as TGTGCCAGCAGCTCGGCAGGGCCCCACTACGAGCAGTACTTC. It yields the protein CASSSAGPHYEQYF.

The V call is TRBV7-3, the J call TRBJ2-1; a possible D gene is TRBD2 (5 bases). This CDR3 spans 14 amino acids. Per the germline V gene, CDR1 is SGHTA and CDR2 is FQGTGA. With 5 bases removed from V and 0 bases from J, the gap between germline ends came to 8 bases. The CDR3 DNA follows: TGTGCCAGCAGCCCGGACTCCTCCTACAATGAGCAGTTCTTC. Translating it yields CASSPDSSYNEQFF.

This rearrangement joins TRBV12-3 or TRBV12-4 to TRBJ1-2; no firm D call. This CDR3 region has 12 residues. V was pared by 3 bases and J by 4 bases, with 6 bases between. DNA of the CDR3: TGTGCCAGCAGTTTCCAGATCTATGGCTACACCTTC. It specifies CASSFQIYGYTF.

The chain recombines TRBV27 with TRBJ2-1; 7 positions agree with TRBD2. J was trimmed by 3 bases and V by 4 bases; bases with no gene match: 9. Per germline, CDR1 MNHEY and CDR2 SMNVEV (reference sequence). This CDR3 has 16 residues. CDR3 nucleotides: TGTGCCAGCAGTTCCGTCGGCGGGGGTCTCTACAATGAGCAGTTCTTC. It is translated as CASSSVGGGLYNEQFF.

The rearrangement links TRBV27 to TRBJ2-3; D possibly corresponds to TRBD2 (6 bases). Between the trimmed V and J ends, which lost 7 bases and 6 bases, there was a span of 14 bases. Germline V lookup: CDR1 MNHEY, CDR2 SMNVEV (reference sequence). The CDR3 consists of 13 residues. The CDR3 nucleotides are TGTGCCAGCATTCACCCGGCGGGGGATACGCAGTATTTT. This codes for CASIHPAGDTQYF.

At least ten counts were recorded for this clone. J is TRBJ2-7 and V is TRBV7-9, with 9 positions matching TRBD2. Trimming cost V 7 bases and J 2 bases; bases outside gene matches: 9. This CDR3 contains 15 residues. Germline V CDR1 and CDR2: SEHNR, FQNEAQ (reference sequence). The DNA for the CDR3 is TGTGCCAGCACCGGTGAGCGGGAGGAGGCCTACGAGCAGTACTTC. Protein: CASTGEREEAYEQYF.

The CDR3 nucleotides read TGTGCCTGGGGACGTCCAGGGACAGGGGTGAATTCACCCCTCCACTTT. This codes for CAWGRPGTGVNSPLHF. The V gene is TRBV30, the J gene TRBJ1-6, with TRBD1 matching over 10 bases. The trim removed 5 bases at V and 7 bases at J, leaving 11 bases unmatched. The length of the CDR3 is 16 residues. Germline V gene lookup returns CDR1 GTSNPN and CDR2 SVGIG (reference sequence). Using reference TRBV30 and TRBJ1-6 for the parts outside the CDR3, the full variable domain is SQTIHQWPATLVQPVGSPLSLECTVEGTSNPNLYWYRQAAGRGLQLLFYSVGIGQISSEVPQNLSASRPQDRQFILSSKKLLLSDSGFYLCAWGRPGTGVNSPLHFGNGTRLTVT.

This chain joins TRBV28 and TRBJ1-6; D is possibly TRBD1 (5 bases). The CDR3 is made up of 16 amino acids. Germline V gives CDR1 MDHEN, CDR2 SYDVKM. The V gene lost 4 bases and the J gene lost 4 bases, with 14 bases spanning the gap. In nucleotides, the CDR3 is TGTGCCAGCAGTTGGGGCGCAGGGACTTATAATTCACCCCTCCACTTT. This sequence encodes CASSWGAGTYNSPLHF.

J is TRBJ1-6 and V is TRBV18; D is uncertain. CDR3 length: 13 amino acids. V was clipped by 5 bases and J by 8 bases, with 10 bases between them. Germline V gives CDR1 KGHSH, CDR2 LQKENI. For the CDR3, the DNA is TGTGCCAGCTCAGGTTCTCGGGATTCACCCCTCCACTTT. Translation: CASSGSRDSPLHF.

The chain links TRBV5-6 to TRBJ2-1, with a weak D call TRBD1 (5 bases). The germline V gene has CDR1 SGHDT and CDR2 YYEEEE. V lost 4 bases and J 0 bases, leaving 20 bases between the germline ends. The CDR3 runs 18 residues. The CDR3 reads CASSTRYSTGSSYNEQFF. In DNA form, the CDR3 reads TGTGCCAGCAGCACCAGATATAGTACAGGCAGCTCCTACAATGAGCAGTTCTTC.

With regard to this clone: One junction end disagrees with the germline gene, perhaps due to a read error. This chain connects TRBV29-1 to TRBJ2-7; D not resolved. Germline loops: CDR1 SQVTM, CDR2 ANQGSEA. CDR3 length: 12 amino acids. The CDR3 coding sequence is TGCAGCGTTGAAGATAACTCCTCCGAGCAGTACTTC. Residues: CSVEDNSSEQYF.

The V and J genes are TRBV7-9 and TRBJ2-1, with TRBD1 matching over 11 bases. The CDR3 contains 14 residues. After removal of 5 bases from V and 9 bases from J, the junction contained 6 bases not matched to a gene. Germline V CDR1 and CDR2: SEHNR, FQNEAQ (reference sequence). CDR3 bases: TGTGCCAGCAGCCAAGGACAGGGGGCTGGTGAGCAGTTCTTC. Translating it yields CASSQGQGAGEQFF.

The chain carries TRBV21-1 and TRBJ2-7; the table calls TRBD1, which could not be checked here. TRBV21-1 is a pseudogene segment. The CDR3 is 14 amino acids. This CDR3 is CASEKGTGLYEQYV. The CDR3 nucleotides are TGTGCCAGCGAGAAAGGGACAGGCCTCTACGAGCAGTACGTC.

The chain carries TRBV6-6 and TRBJ1-5, with 9 bases aligning to TRBD1. Per the germline V gene, CDR1 is MNHNY and CDR2 is SVGAGI (reference sequence). This CDR3 is built from 18 residues. V gave up 5 bases and J gave up 0 bases; unmatched junction bases: 11. CDR3 protein: CASSPGQGYTDSNQPQHF. The CDR3, as DNA: TGTGCCAGCAGTCCGGGACAGGGATACACTGATAGCAATCAGCCCCAGCATTTT.

The gene calls are TRBV2 and TRBJ2-1; 9 nucleotides match TRBD1. Germline assignment: CDR1 SNHLY and CDR2 FYNNEI. V lost 7 bases, J lost 8 bases, and 15 bases stayed unmatched. The CDR3 extends over 16 amino acids. This CDR3 reads CASTPMGGQGPHEQFF. CDR3 DNA: TGTGCCAGCACTCCGATGGGGGGACAGGGTCCCCATGAGCAGTTCTTC.

The rearrangement links TRBV6-1 to TRBJ1-5; weak D call: TRBD1 (6 bases). Trimming stripped 2 bases from V and 7 bases from J, with 15 bases between. CDR1 and CDR2 from the germline V gene are MNHNS and SASEGT. The CDR3 is 15 amino acids. The CDR3 here is CASSESGGWGQPQHF. The CDR3 DNA reads as TGTGCCAGCAGTGAATCGGGGGGCTGGGGCCAGCCCCAGCATTTT.